A selection of T cell receptor beta chains follows, all from one sample in a study of blood T cell repertoires in COVID-19. TCRdb's copy holds only in-frame clones and misses some; the assay was immunoSEQ multiplex PCR. This table holds approximately 250,000 clones, more than 75% found once. The sequencing input was peripheral blood. The receptor source for this set is an older woman who had recovered from COVID-19. The CDR3 runs from the conserved cysteine through the conserved F or W. Fields, in order: D gene, clone size, V gene, J gene, CDR3 protein, CDR3 DNA. A D gene is named only where the DNA matches it firmly. Some rows mark clone size as missing; the rest say once, few, many or name a class of expanded clone.

>NA|NA|TRBV5-1|TRBJ2-3
CASSTGSTDTQYF
TGCGCCAGCAGCACGGGGAGCACAGATACGCAGTATTTT
>TRBD1|NA|TRBV19|TRBJ1-4
CASTGGNGEKLFF
TGTGCCAGCACAGGGGGCAACGGTGAAAAACTGTTTTTT
>NA|NA|TRBV9|TRBJ1-6
CASSVEARGSPLHF
TGTGCCAGCAGCGTTGAGGCTCGGGGTTCACCCCTCCACTTT
>TRBD2|NA|TRBV7-9|TRBJ2-7
CASSLGPSGGPYEQYF
TGTGCCAGCAGCTTAGGACCTAGCGGGGGCCCCTACGAGCAGTACTTC
>NA|NA|TRBV12-3/TRBV12-4|TRBJ2-5
CASSLSGVETQYF
TGTGCCAGCAGTTTATCAGGGGTAGAGACCCAGTACTTC
>TRBD1|NA|TRBV2|TRBJ1-2
CASSLGRQGTNYGYTF
TGTGCCAGCAGCCTCGGGAGACAGGGTACCAACTATGGCTACACCTTC
>NA|few|TRBV5-4|TRBJ1-2
CASSFSRGHGYTF
TGTGCCAGCAGCTTCAGTAGAGGGCATGGCTACACCTTC
>NA|few|TRBV4-2|TRBJ1-3
CASSQDALAGGNTIYF
TGTGCCAGCAGCCAAGATGCCCTTGCAGGGGGAAACACCATATATTTT
>TRBD2|NA|TRBV7-7|TRBJ2-3
CASSSASGGGTDTQYF
TGTGCTAGCAGCTCGGCTAGCGGGGGAGGCACAGATACGCAGTATTTT
>TRBD1|once|TRBV15|TRBJ1-5
CATSRGGTEGQPQHF
TGTGCCACCAGCAGAGGAGGGACAGAAGGTCAGCCCCAGCATTTT
>NA|NA|TRBV2|TRBJ2-7
CASSGDTAYEQYF
TGTGCCAGCAGTGGGGACACCGCCTACGAGCAGTACTTC
>NA|NA|TRBV2|TRBJ2-1
CASGGNRVINEQFF
TGTGCCAGCGGGGGGAACAGAGTGATCAATGAGCAGTTCTTC
>TRBD2|NA|TRBV11-2|TRBJ2-3
CASSKGSSGGGDTQYF
TGTGCCAGCAGCAAGGGGTCTAGCGGGGGCGGTGATACGCAGTATTTT
>NA|NA|TRBV7-2|TRBJ2-1
CASSLDPSGEQFF
TGTGCCAGCAGCTTAGACCCCTCGGGAGAGCAGTTCTTC
>NA|NA|TRBV19|TRBJ1-5
CASSTFALSNQPQHF
TGTGCCAGTAGTACATTTGCGCTTAGCAATCAGCCCCAGCATTTT
>TRBD1|NA|TRBV18|TRBJ2-3
CASSPLTGGSTDTQYF
TGTGCCAGCTCACCACTTACAGGGGGTAGTACAGATACGCAGTATTTT
>NA|NA|TRBV5-5|TRBJ1-4
CASSSEGRLRVEEKLFF
TGTGCCAGCAGCTCCGAGGGAAGGCTCCGCGTGGAGGAAAAACTGTTTTTT
>NA|NA|TRBV18|TRBJ2-7
CASSQGSEQYF
TGTGCCAGCTCACAGGGGTCCGAGCAGTACTTC
>NA|NA|TRBV9|TRBJ2-3
CASSDYQGKDTQYF
TGTGCCAGCAGCGACTATCAGGGTAAAGATACGCAGTATTTT
>NA|few|TRBV2|TRBJ2-7
CASSDGDKQYF
TGTGCCAGCAGTGATGGGGACAAGCAGTACTTC